Below are 21 T cell receptor beta chains sequenced from a single sample in a study of cytomegalovirus exposure and HLA in healthy donors. Only in-frame clones appear in the TCRdb table, and some are missing; sequencing was by immunoSEQ multiplex PCR. The sample records about 360,000 clones, 86% being singletons. Sequenced material: PBMCs. The receptors derive from a young woman in good health and CMV-seronegative.

This clone turned up a few times. This chain uses TRBV6-5 with TRBJ1-2; 11 bases map to TRBD1. Germline trimming cut 2 bases from V and 7 bases from J; bases unmatched to any gene: 9. CDR3 length: 16 residues. The germline V gene has CDR1 MNHEY and CDR2 SVGAGI. DNA of the CDR3: TGTGCCAGCAGTTACGGTCTCGGACAGGGGGCAAGTGGCTACACCTTC. It encodes CASSYGLGQGASGYTF.

The chain employs TRBV5-1 and TRBJ2-5; tentative D call: TRBD2 (7 bases). CDR3 length: 19 residues. The germline CDR1 and CDR2 sequences are SGHRS and YFSETQ. V lost 0 bases, J lost 2 bases, and 23 bases lay in between. The CDR3: CASSLESGGASPLQETQYF. The DNA for the CDR3 is TGCGCCAGCAGCTTGGAGAGTGGGGGGGCATCCCCTTTACAAGAGACCCAGTACTTC.

The chain couples TRBV27 to TRBJ2-1, with 13 bases identical to TRBD2. The V gene's germline CDR1 is MNHEY and CDR2 SMNVEV (reference sequence). After removal of 7 bases from V and 2 bases from J, the junction contained 8 bases not matched to a gene. The CDR3 is 17 amino acids. The CDR3 spells CASTQTSGRPTYNEQFF. The CDR3 nucleotides read TGTGCCAGCACCCAGACTAGCGGGAGGCCAACCTACAATGAGCAGTTCTTC.

V gene TRBV4-2 combines with J gene TRBJ2-5; TRBD2 aligns across 13 bases. This CDR3 region has 17 residues. Germline V gene data show CDR1 as LGHNA and CDR2 as YNFKEQ. V shed 4 bases and J 5 bases; nucleotides not matched to a gene: 10. As DNA, the CDR3 is TGTGCCAGCAGCCTAAGGACTAGCGGGGGCGGTATGGAGACCCAGTACTTC. Its translation: CASSLRTSGGGMETQYF.

The rearrangement uses TRBV15 and TRBJ2-7; 7 nucleotides line up with TRBD2. The germline V gene has CDR1 LNHNV and CDR2 YYDKDF (reference sequence). This CDR3 region has 15 residues. J was trimmed by 4 bases and V by 0 bases; bases with no gene match: 6. The CDR3 coding sequence is TGTGCCACCAGCAGAGATTTTGGGGAGGGGTACGAGCAGTACTTC. It translates to CATSRDFGEGYEQYF. Together with reference TRBV15 and TRBJ2-7, the CDR3 gives the full variable domain: DAMVIQNPRYQVTQFGKPVTLSCSQTLNHNVMYWYQQKSSQAPKLLFHYYDKDFNNEADTPDNFQSRRPNTSFCFLDIRSPGLGDTAMYLCATSRDFGEGYEQYFGPGTRLTVT.

The J gene is TRBJ1-1, the V gene TRBV19, with TRBD1 matching over 9 bases. Trimming cost V 5 bases and J 4 bases; bases outside gene matches: 8. There are 15 residues in the CDR3. Per the germline V gene, CDR1 is LNHDA and CDR2 is SQIVND (reference sequence). The CDR3 sequence is CASSGTGTGSTEAFF. The CDR3, as DNA: TGTGCCAGTAGTGGCACCGGGACAGGGTCCACTGAAGCTTTCTTT.

V and J are TRBV5-6 and TRBJ2-7, with D unclear. This CDR3 spans 12 amino acids. Germline V gives CDR1 SGHDT, CDR2 YYEEEE. V lost 0 bases and J 6 bases, leaving 7 bases between the germline ends. Here the CDR3 DNA reads TGTGCCAGCAGCTTGGGCGGCAGCGAGCAGTACTTC. Protein product: CASSLGGSEQYF.

The J gene is TRBJ2-3, the V gene TRBV6-1; TRBD1 matches at 7 bases. The V gene end was trimmed by 0 bases and the J gene end by 3 bases; junction bases not matched to a gene: 15. The CDR3 has 19 amino acids. Germline values: CDR1 MNHNS, CDR2 SASEGT. The CDR3 spells CASSEALNLLQGRTDTQYF. CDR3 DNA: TGTGCCAGCAGTGAAGCGCTTAATCTGCTACAGGGGCGTACAGATACGCAGTATTTT.

The genes are TRBV30 and TRBJ1-1; 10 nucleotides line up with TRBD1. This CDR3 has 13 residues. The germline V gene encodes CDR1 GTSNPN and CDR2 SVGIG (reference sequence). V gave up 8 bases and J gave up 3 bases; unmatched junction bases: 6. The CDR3 spells CAGRTGGDTEAFF. CDR3 DNA: TGTGCCGGGCGGACAGGGGGGGACACTGAAGCTTTCTTT.

V is TRBV10-3 and J is TRBJ2-3, with D perhaps matching TRBD2 (5 bases). The CDR3 runs 14 residues. Germline V gene sequence: CDR1 ENHRY, CDR2 SYGVKD. The germline V and J ends were trimmed by 4 bases and 2 bases, with 10 bases remaining between them. The CDR3 loop reads CAISASLSTDTQYF. The CDR3 DNA follows: TGTGCCATCAGTGCTAGCTTATCCACAGATACGCAGTATTTT.

The chain has TRBV9 and TRBJ2-5; TRBD2 is a possible D gene (5 bases). The V end was cut by 1 base, the J end by 5 bases, with 12 bases between. The CDR3 sequence is 14 residues long. Germline V CDR1 and CDR2: SGDLS, YYNGEE. The CDR3 DNA reads as TGTGCCAGCAGCGTACTACTAGATGGTGAGACCCAGTACTTC. Translated: CASSVLLDGETQYF.

The V call is TRBV5-5, the J call TRBJ1-2; TRBD1 agrees at 7 bases. V lost 0 bases and J lost 5; bases outside the gene matches: 7. The CDR3 totals 15 residues. From germline, CDR1 is SGHKS and CDR2 YYEKEE (reference sequence). The CDR3 DNA sequence: TGTGCCAGCAGCTTGGTTGGGACAGATTCATATGGCTACACCTTC. It yields the protein CASSLVGTDSYGYTF.

The rearrangement links TRBV6-5 to TRBJ2-1; D perhaps matches TRBD2 (6 bases). The CDR3 runs to 13 residues. Trimming shortened V by 5 bases and J by 7 bases, and 12 bases separated the two germline ends. From germline, CDR1 is MNHEY and CDR2 SVGAGI. As DNA, the CDR3 is TGTGCCAGCAGTATCCGGGACTTAAATGAGCAGTTCTTC. Protein sequence: CASSIRDLNEQFF.

In this sample, this clone turned up once. The V call is TRBV6-1, the J call TRBJ1-1; TRBD1 is a possible D gene (5 bases). With 9 bases removed from V and 6 bases from J, the gap between germline ends came to 14 bases. Germline CDR1 is MNHNS and CDR2 is SASEGT. The CDR3 length is 12 residues. CDR3 residues: CASDPGRAEAFF. The CDR3 region has the DNA TGTGCCAGTGACCCAGGGAGGGCTGAAGCTTTCTTT.

V usage is TRBV7-2 and J usage is TRBJ2-7; 9 bases are shared with TRBD2. Germline CDR1 and CDR2: SGHTA and FQGNSA. This CDR3 is 15 amino acids long. The J segment lost 4 bases and the V segment lost 1 base, leaving 5 bases of the junction unmatched. This chain's CDR3 is CASSLGLAGNYEQYF. The DNA of the CDR3 is TGTGCCAGCAGCTTAGGGCTAGCGGGAAATTACGAGCAGTACTTC.

The V call is TRBV27, the J call TRBJ1-2, with D possibly TRBD1 on 6 matching bases. This CDR3 spans 16 amino acids. Trimming took 6 bases from V and 3 from J, leaving 20 bases between them. From germline, CDR1 is MNHEY and CDR2 SMNVEV (reference sequence). For the CDR3, the DNA is TGTGCCAGCAGCCCACGTTCGTGGGGGCTTGACTATGGCTACACCTTC. It translates to CASSPRSWGLDYGYTF.

The chain couples TRBV19 to TRBJ1-1; tentative D call: TRBD1 (5 bases). The CDR3 sequence is 14 residues long. Germline-derived CDR1 and CDR2 are LNHDA and SQIVND (reference sequence). The V gene lost 4 bases and the J gene lost 5 bases, with 14 bases spanning the gap. CDR3 amino acids: CASSTGILKTEAFF. In DNA, the CDR3 is TGTGCCAGTAGTACAGGGATACTAAAGACTGAAGCTTTCTTT.

The genes are TRBV27 and TRBJ2-3, with 11 bases aligning to TRBD2. Germline CDR1 MNHEY, CDR2 SMNVEV (reference sequence). V was clipped by 5 bases and J by 3 bases; unmatched bases: 7. The CDR3 runs 16 residues. The CDR3 DNA follows: TGTGCCAGCAGTCCCGTAGCGGGAGGGGGGACAGATACGCAGTATTTT. As protein: CASSPVAGGGTDTQYF.

The chain links TRBV9 to TRBJ2-3; 9 positions agree with TRBD1. The germline CDR1 and CDR2 sequences are SGDLS and YYNGEE. V lost 4 bases to trimming and J lost 2 bases; unmatched junction nucleotides: 5. The CDR3 extends over 15 amino acids. CDR3 sequence: CASSLDRGLTDTQYF. The CDR3 nucleotides are TGTGCCAGCAGCCTGGACAGGGGCCTCACAGATACGCAGTATTTT.

This chain connects TRBV28 to TRBJ1-2; 7 bases map to TRBD1. V lost 7 bases and J lost 6; bases outside the gene matches: 8. The CDR3 spans 13 residues. Germline V gene sequence: CDR1 MDHEN, CDR2 SYDVKM. The CDR3 loop is CASNSGQTNGYTF. The DNA of the CDR3 is TGTGCCAGCAACTCGGGACAGACGAATGGCTACACCTTC.

The chain has TRBV10-3 and TRBJ2-3; 14 bases line up with TRBD2. Germline V CDR1 and CDR2: ENHRY, SYGVKD. Trimming at V came to 4 bases and at J to 6 bases, leaving 12 bases not matched to a gene. There are 18 residues in the CDR3. This CDR3 reads CAISGSTTSGRAGDTQYF. DNA of the CDR3: TGTGCCATCAGTGGATCCACGACTAGCGGGAGGGCCGGGGATACGCAGTATTTT.